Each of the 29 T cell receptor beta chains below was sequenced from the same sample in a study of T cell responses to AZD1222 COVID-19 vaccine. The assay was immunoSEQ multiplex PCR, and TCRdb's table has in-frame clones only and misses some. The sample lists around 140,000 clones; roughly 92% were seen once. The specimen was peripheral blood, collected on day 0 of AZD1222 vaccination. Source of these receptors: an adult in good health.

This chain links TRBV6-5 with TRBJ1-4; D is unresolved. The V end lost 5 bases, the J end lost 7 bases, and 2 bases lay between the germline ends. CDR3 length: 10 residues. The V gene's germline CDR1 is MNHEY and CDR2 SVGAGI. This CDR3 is CASSREKLFF. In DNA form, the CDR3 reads TGTGCCAGCAGTCGTGAAAAACTGTTTTTT.

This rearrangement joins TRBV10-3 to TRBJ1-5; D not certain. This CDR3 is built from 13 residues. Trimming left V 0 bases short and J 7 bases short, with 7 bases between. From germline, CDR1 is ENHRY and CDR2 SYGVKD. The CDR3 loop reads CAISESSYQPQHF. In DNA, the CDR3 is TGTGCCATCAGTGAGTCTAGTTACCAGCCCCAGCATTTT.

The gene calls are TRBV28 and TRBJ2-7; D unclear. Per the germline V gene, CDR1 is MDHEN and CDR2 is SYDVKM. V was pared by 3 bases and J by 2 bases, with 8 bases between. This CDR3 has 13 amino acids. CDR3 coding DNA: TGTGCCAGCAGTTTCGTCGGCCCCTACGAGCAGTACTTC. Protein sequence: CASSFVGPYEQYF.

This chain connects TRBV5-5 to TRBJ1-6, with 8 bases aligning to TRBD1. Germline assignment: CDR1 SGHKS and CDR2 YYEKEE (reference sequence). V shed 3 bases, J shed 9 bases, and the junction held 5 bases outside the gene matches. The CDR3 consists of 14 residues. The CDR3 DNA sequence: TGTGCCAGCAGCTCACGACAGGGGCGTTCACCCCTCCACTTT. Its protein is CASSSRQGRSPLHF.

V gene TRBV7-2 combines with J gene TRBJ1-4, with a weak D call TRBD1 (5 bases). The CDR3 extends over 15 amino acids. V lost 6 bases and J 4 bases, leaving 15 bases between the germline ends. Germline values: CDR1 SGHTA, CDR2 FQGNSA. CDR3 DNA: TGTGCCAGCAGTTGGGAGGCAGGGTATAATGAAAAACTGTTTTTT. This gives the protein CASSWEAGYNEKLFF.

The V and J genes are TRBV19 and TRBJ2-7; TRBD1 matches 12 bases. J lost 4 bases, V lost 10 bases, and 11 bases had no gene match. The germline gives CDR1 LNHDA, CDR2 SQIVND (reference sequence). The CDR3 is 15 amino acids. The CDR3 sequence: CATRSGTGGAYEQYF. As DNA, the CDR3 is TGTGCCACCAGAAGCGGGACAGGGGGCGCATACGAGCAGTACTTC.

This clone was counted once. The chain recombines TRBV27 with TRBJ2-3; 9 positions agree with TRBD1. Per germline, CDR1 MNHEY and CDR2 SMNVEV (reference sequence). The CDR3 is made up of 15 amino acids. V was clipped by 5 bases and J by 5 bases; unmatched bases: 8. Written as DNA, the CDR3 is TGTGCCAGCAGTCAACAGGGGGCCAGGCAAGATACGCAGTATTTT. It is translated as CASSQQGARQDTQYF.

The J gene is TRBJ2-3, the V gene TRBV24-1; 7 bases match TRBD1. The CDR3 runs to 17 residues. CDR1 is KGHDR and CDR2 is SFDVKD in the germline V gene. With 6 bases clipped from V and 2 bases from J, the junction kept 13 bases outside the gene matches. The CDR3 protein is CATSPGDSPGITDTQYF. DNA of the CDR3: TGTGCCACCAGTCCTGGGGACAGTCCGGGAATCACAGATACGCAGTATTTT.

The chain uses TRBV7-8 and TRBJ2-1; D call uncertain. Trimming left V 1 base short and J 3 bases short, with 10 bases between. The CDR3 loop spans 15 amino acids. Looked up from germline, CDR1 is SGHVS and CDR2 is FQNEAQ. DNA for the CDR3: TGTGCCAGCAGCTTAGTTGGATACAGCTACAATGAGCAGTTCTTC. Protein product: CASSLVGYSYNEQFF. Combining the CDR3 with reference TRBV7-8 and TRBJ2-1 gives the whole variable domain GAGVSQSPRYKVAKRGQDVALRCDPISGHVSLFWYQQALGQGPEFLTYFQNEAQLDKSGLPSDRFFAERPEGSVSTLKIQRTQQEDSAVYLCASSLVGYSYNEQFFGPGTRLTVL.

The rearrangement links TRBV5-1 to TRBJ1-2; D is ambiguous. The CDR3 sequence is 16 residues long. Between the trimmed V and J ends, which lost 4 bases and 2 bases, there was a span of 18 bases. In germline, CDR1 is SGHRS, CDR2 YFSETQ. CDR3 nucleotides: TGCGCCAGCAGCCCATCGCCCGGGCCGGGAAACTATGGCTACACCTTC. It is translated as CASSPSPGPGNYGYTF.

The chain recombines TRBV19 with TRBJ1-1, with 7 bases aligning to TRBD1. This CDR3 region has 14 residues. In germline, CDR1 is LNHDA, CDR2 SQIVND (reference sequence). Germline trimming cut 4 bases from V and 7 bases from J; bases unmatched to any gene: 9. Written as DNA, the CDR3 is TGTGCCAGTAGTAGCGACAGGGTAGGTGGTGAAGCTTTCTTT. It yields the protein CASSSDRVGGEAFF.

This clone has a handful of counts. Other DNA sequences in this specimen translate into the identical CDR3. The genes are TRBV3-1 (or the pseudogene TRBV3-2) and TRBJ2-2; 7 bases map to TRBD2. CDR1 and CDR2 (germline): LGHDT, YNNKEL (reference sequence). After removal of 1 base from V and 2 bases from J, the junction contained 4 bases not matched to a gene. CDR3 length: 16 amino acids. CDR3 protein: CASSQGTRSNTGELFF. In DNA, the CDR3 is TGTGCCAGCAGCCAAGGGACTAGATCAAACACCGGGGAGCTGTTTTTT.

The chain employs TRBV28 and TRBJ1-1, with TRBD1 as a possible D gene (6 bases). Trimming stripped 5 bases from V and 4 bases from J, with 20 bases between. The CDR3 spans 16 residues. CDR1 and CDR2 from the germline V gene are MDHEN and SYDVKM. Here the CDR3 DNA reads TGTGCCAGCAGTCAAAATCAGTGGGGGCAGCCCACTGAAGCTTTCTTT. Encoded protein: CASSQNQWGQPTEAFF.

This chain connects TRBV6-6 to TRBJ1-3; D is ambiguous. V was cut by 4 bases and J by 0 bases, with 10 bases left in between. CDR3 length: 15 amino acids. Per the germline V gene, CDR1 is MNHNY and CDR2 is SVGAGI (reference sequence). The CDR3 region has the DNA TGTGCCAGCAGTTCCCTCAGAGGCTCTGGAAACACCATATATTTT. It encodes CASSSLRGSGNTIYF.

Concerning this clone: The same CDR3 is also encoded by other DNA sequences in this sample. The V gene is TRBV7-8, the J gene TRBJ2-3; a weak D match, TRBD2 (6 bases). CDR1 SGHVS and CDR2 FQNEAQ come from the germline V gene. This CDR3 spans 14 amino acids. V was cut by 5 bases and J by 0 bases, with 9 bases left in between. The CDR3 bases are TGTGCCAGCAGCCCGGGGACTAGCACAGATACGCAGTATTTT. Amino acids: CASSPGTSTDTQYF. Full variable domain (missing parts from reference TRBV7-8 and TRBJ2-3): GAGVSQSPRYKVAKRGQDVALRCDPISGHVSLFWYQQALGQGPEFLTYFQNEAQLDKSGLPSDRFFAERPEGSVSTLKIQRTQQEDSAVYLCASSPGTSTDTQYFGPGTRLTVL.

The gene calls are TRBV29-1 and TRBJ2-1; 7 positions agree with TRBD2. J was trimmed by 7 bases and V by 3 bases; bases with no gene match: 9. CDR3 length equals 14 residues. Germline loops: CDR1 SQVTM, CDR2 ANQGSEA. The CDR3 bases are TGCAGCGTTGATCCGCGGGGAGGGCGTAATGAGCAGTTCTTC. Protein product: CSVDPRGGRNEQFF.

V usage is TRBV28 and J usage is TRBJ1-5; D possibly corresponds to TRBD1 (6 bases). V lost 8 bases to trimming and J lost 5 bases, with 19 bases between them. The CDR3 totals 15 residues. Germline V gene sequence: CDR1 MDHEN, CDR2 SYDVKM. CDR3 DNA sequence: TGTGCCAGCGGCTTAACAGGGTTTATCGATCAGCCCCAGCATTTT. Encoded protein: CASGLTGFIDQPQHF. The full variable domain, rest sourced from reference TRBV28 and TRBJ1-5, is DVKVTQSSRYLVKRTGEKVFLECVQDMDHENMFWYRQDPGLGLRLIYFSYDVKMKEKGDIPEGYSVSREKKERFSLILESASTNQTSMYLCASGLTGFIDQPQHFGDGTRLSIL.

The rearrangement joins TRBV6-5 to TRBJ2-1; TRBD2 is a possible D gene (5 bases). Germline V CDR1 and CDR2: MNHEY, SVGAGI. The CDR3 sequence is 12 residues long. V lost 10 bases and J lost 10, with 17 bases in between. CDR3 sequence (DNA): TGTGCCACCGAATCGGGGTTTAAAGAGCAGTTCTTC. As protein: CATESGFKEQFF.

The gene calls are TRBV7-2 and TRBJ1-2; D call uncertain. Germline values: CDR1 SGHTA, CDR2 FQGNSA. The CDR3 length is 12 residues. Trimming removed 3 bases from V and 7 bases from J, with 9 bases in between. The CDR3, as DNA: TGTGCCAGCAGCTTGACTGGTTCTGGCTACACCTTC. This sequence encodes CASSLTGSGYTF.

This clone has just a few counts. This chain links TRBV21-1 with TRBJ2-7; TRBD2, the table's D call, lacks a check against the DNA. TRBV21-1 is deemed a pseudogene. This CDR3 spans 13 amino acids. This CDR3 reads CASSKRTSHEQYF. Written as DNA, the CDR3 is TGTGCCAGCAGCAAAAGGACTAGCCACGAGCAGTACTTC.

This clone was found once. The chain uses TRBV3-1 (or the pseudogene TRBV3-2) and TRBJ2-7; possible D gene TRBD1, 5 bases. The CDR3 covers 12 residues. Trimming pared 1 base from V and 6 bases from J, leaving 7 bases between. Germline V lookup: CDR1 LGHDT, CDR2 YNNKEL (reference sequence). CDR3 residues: CASSQAGPEQYF. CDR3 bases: TGTGCCAGCAGCCAAGCAGGGCCCGAGCAGTACTTC.

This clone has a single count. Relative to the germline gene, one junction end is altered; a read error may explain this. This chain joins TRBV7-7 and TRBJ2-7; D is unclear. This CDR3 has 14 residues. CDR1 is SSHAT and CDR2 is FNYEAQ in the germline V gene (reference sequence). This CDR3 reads CASSSELSSYEQYF. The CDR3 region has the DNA TGTGCTAGCAGCTCAGAACTATCGTCCTACGAGCAGTACTTC. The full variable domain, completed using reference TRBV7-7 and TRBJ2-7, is GAGVSQSPRYKVTKRGQDVTLRCDPISSHATLYWYQQALGQGPEFLTYFNYEAQPDKSGLPSDRFSAERPEGSISTLTIQRTEQRDSAMYRCASSSELSSYEQYFGPGTRLTVT.

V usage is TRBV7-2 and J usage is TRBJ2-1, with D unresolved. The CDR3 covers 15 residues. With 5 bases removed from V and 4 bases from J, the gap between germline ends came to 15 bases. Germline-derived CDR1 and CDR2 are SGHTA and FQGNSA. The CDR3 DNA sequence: TGTGCCAGCAGCCGCGCAAGGTCGAGTTACAATGAGCAGTTCTTC. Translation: CASSRARSSYNEQFF.

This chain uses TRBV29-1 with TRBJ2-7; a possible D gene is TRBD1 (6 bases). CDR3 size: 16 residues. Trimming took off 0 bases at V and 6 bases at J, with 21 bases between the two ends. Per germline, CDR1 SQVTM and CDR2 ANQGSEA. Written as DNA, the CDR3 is TGCAGCGTTGAAGAACTGATCGGGGTGGGGGCTGGCGAGCAGTACTTC. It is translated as CSVEELIGVGAGEQYF.

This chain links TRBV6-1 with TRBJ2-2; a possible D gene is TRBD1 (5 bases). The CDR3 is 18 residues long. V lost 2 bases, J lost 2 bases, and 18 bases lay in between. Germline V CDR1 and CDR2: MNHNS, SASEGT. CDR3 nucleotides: TGTGCCAGCAGTGAAACCGTCCGACAGACCCACAACACCGGGGAGCTGTTTTTT. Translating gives CASSETVRQTHNTGELFF.

CDR3 region: CASSLQRLSLGNTIYF. As DNA, the CDR3 is TGTGCCAGCAGCTTACAGAGGCTAAGTCTTGGGAACACCATATATTTT. The chain is built from TRBV7-8 and TRBJ1-3, with no clear D. The V end was cut by 2 bases, the J end by 7 bases, with 18 bases between. The length of the CDR3 is 16 residues. Germline V gives CDR1 SGHVS, CDR2 FQNEAQ. The whole variable domain, filled in from reference TRBV7-8 and TRBJ1-3, reads GAGVSQSPRYKVAKRGQDVALRCDPISGHVSLFWYQQALGQGPEFLTYFQNEAQLDKSGLPSDRFFAERPEGSVSTLKIQRTQQEDSAVYLCASSLQRLSLGNTIYFGEGSWLTVV.

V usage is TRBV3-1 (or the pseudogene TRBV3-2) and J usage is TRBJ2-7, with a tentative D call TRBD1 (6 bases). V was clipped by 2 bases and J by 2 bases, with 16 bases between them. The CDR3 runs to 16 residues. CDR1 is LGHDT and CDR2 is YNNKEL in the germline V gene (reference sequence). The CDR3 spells CASSQRSGTNTYEQYF. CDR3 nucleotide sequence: TGTGCCAGCAGCCAAAGGTCTGGGACAAACACCTACGAGCAGTACTTC.

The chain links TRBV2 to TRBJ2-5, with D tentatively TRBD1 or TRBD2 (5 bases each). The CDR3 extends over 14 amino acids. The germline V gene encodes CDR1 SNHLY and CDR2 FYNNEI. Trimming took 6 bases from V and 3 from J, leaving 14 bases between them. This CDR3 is CASRARDGKETQYF. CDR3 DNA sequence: TGTGCCAGCAGGGCACGGGACGGTAAAGAGACCCAGTACTTC.

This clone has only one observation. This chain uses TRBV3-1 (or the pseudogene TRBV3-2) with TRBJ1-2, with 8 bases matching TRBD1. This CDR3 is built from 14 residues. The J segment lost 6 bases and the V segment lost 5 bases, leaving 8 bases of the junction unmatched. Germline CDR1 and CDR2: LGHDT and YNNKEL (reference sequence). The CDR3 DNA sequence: TGTGCCAGCAGCGAAGCGCGGACAGGGCATGGCTACACCTTC. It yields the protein CASSEARTGHGYTF.